A single sample gave rise to the 30 T cell receptor beta chains below, sequenced in a study of T cell responses to AZD1222 COVID-19 vaccine. This table comes from immunoSEQ multiplex PCR, and its TCRdb copy is limited to in-frame clones, with some not included. The sample consists of 70,000 to 95,000 clones, about 89% of them appearing once. The sample was peripheral blood, taken 28 days after the second AZD1222 dose. These receptors originate from an adult who received the AZD1222 COVID-19 vaccine.

The chain couples TRBV19 to TRBJ1-5, with TRBD1 identical over 10 bases. V lost 7 bases to trimming and J lost 7 bases; unmatched junction nucleotides: 10. This CDR3 has 15 amino acids. CDR1 and CDR2 (germline): LNHDA, SQIVND (reference sequence). The CDR3 DNA is TGTGCCAGTACCCCCCGGGACAGGGGAGTACAGCCCCAGCATTTT. Amino acids: CASTPRDRGVQPQHF.

This chain uses TRBV20-1 with TRBJ2-7, with a weak D call TRBD1 (6 bases). The germline V gene has CDR1 DFQATT and CDR2 SNEGSKA (reference sequence). The CDR3 has 11 amino acids. V was trimmed by 6 bases and J by 6 bases, leaving 12 bases between them. The CDR3 loop is CSARNRVEQYF. The CDR3 coding sequence is TGCAGTGCGCGAAACAGGGTCGAGCAGTACTTC.

The chain recombines TRBV4-1 with TRBJ2-1; D is perhaps TRBD2 (7 bases). Germline V CDR1 and CDR2: MGHRA, YSYEKL. This CDR3 has 15 amino acids. Trimming removed 3 bases from V and 9 bases from J, with 18 bases in between. CDR3 sequence: CASSQGPREGVEQFF. Written as DNA, the CDR3 is TGCGCCAGCAGCCAGGGCCCCAGGGAGGGGGTTGAGCAGTTCTTC.

As DNA, the CDR3 is TGTGCCAGCAGCTTAGGGACGGGGAACACTGAAGCTTTCTTT. Residues: CASSLGTGNTEAFF. The rearrangement joins TRBV7-9 to TRBJ1-1, with no clear D. Germline V CDR1 and CDR2: SEHNR, FQNEAQ (reference sequence). V was cut by 1 base and J by 1 base, with 7 bases left in between. The CDR3 has 14 residues.

CDR3 sequence: CASSHRDRGQYF. DNA of the CDR3: TGTGCCAGCAGCCACAGAGACAGGGGGCAGTACTTC. The chain combines TRBV3-1 (or the pseudogene TRBV3-2) with TRBJ2-7, with 8 bases lining up with TRBD1. In germline, CDR1 is LGHDT, CDR2 YNNKEL (reference sequence). With V trimmed by 3 bases and J by 9 bases, 4 bases remained unmatched. The CDR3 has 12 residues.

About this clone: Its ends do not fully match the called genes, so a read error is possible. This chain links TRBV7-6 with TRBJ2-5; tentative D call: TRBD2 (6 bases). Germline CDR1 is SGHVS and CDR2 is FNYEAQ. The CDR3 has 15 residues. CDR3 in amino acids: CASTLGVSGQETQYF. DNA for the CDR3: TGTGCCAGCACCTTAGGGGTTAGCGGACAAGAGACCCAGTACTTC.

The chain couples TRBV2 to TRBJ1-1; D is ambiguous. V was cut by 4 bases and J by 1 base, with 4 bases left in between. Germline CDR1 and CDR2: SNHLY and FYNNEI. The CDR3 has 12 residues. The CDR3 spells CASSVRNTEAFF. For the CDR3, the DNA is TGTGCCAGCAGTGTAAGGAACACTGAAGCTTTCTTT.

This sequence joins TRBV6-5 and TRBJ2-1; 8 bases line up with TRBD2. V trimming: 5 bases; J trimming: 9 bases; junction bases outside the gene matches: 9. In germline, CDR1 is MNHEY, CDR2 SVGAGI. This CDR3 spans 14 amino acids. The CDR3 loop is CASSPRGGATEQFF. DNA for the CDR3: TGTGCCAGCAGTCCCCGGGGGGGGGCGACTGAGCAGTTCTTC.

The chain combines TRBV10-3 with TRBJ2-3, with D perhaps TRBD2 (6 bases). The CDR3 runs 11 residues. Per the germline V gene, CDR1 is ENHRY and CDR2 is SYGVKD. V shed 8 bases and J shed 6 bases, with 9 bases lying between them. For the CDR3, the DNA is TGTGCCATCGGGCGGGGTGATACGCAGTATTTT. It encodes CAIGRGDTQYF.

The chain combines TRBV7-7 with TRBJ1-3; D is uncertain. Trimming removed 5 bases from V and 0 bases from J, with 8 bases in between. Germline CDR1 SSHAT, CDR2 FNYEAQ (reference sequence). This CDR3 region has 14 residues. Here the CDR3 DNA reads TGTGCCAGCAGCCCGGGAAACTCTGGAAACACCATATATTTT. This translates into CASSPGNSGNTIYF. Full variable domain (missing parts from reference TRBV7-7 and TRBJ1-3): GAGVSQSPRYKVTKRGQDVTLRCDPISSHATLYWYQQALGQGPEFLTYFNYEAQPDKSGLPSDRFSAERPEGSISTLTIQRTEQRDSAMYRCASSPGNSGNTIYFGEGSWLTVV.

The gene calls are TRBV7-3 and TRBJ1-6; TRBD1 might be the D (5 bases). Germline assignment: CDR1 SGHTA and CDR2 FQGTGA. This CDR3 spans 13 amino acids. V lost 5 bases and J 8 bases, leaving 10 bases between the germline ends. Here the CDR3 reads CASSPGRDSPLHF. Written as DNA, the CDR3 is TGTGCCAGCAGCCCGGGACGTGATTCACCCCTCCACTTT.

The rearrangement joins TRBV13 to TRBJ2-3; 7 nucleotides line up with TRBD1. Germline V gives CDR1 PRHDT, CDR2 FYEKMQ (reference sequence). This CDR3 spans 16 amino acids. V lost 5 bases and J lost 4; bases outside the gene matches: 12. The CDR3 is CASSPHRQGAPDTQYF. CDR3 in DNA: TGTGCCAGCAGCCCCCACCGACAGGGAGCCCCAGATACGCAGTATTTT.

The rearrangement uses TRBV12-3 or TRBV12-4 and TRBJ2-2; D gene ambiguous. Trimming cost V 2 bases and J 6 bases, with 4 bases left between them. The CDR3 contains 12 residues. CDR3 in amino acids: CASSLFPGELFF. The CDR3 coding sequence is TGTGCCAGCAGTTTATTCCCCGGGGAGCTGTTTTTT.

This sequence joins TRBV15 and TRBJ1-3; D is undetermined. The V end lost 1 base, the J end lost 0 bases, and 4 bases lay between the germline ends. Germline CDR1 reads LNHNV; CDR2 reads YYDKDF (reference sequence). The CDR3 is 14 amino acids. The DNA for the CDR3 is TGTGCCACCAGCAGAGTGAACTCTGGAAACACCATATATTTT. Residues: CATSRVNSGNTIYF. Variable domain in full (rest from reference TRBV15 and TRBJ1-3): DAMVIQNPRYQVTQFGKPVTLSCSQTLNHNVMYWYQQKSSQAPKLLFHYYDKDFNNEADTPDNFQSRRPNTSFCFLDIRSPGLGDTAMYLCATSRVNSGNTIYFGEGSWLTVV.

V is TRBV6-5 and J is TRBJ1-2, with D hard to call. The CDR3 has 14 amino acids. Trimming left V 0 bases short and J 8 bases short, with 13 bases between. The germline V gene has CDR1 MNHEY and CDR2 SVGAGI. The CDR3 loop is CASSYSNTEGGYTF. As DNA, the CDR3 is TGTGCCAGCAGTTACTCCAACACGGAAGGCGGCTACACCTTC.

The genes are TRBV9 and TRBJ1-5, with TRBD1 as a possible D gene (5 bases). The germline V gene encodes CDR1 SGDLS and CDR2 YYNGEE. CDR3 length: 18 amino acids. Trimming left V 3 bases short and J 0 bases short, with 19 bases between. The CDR3 protein is CASSAYGTGTASNQPQHF. For the CDR3, the DNA is TGTGCCAGCAGCGCCTACGGCACCGGGACGGCTAGCAATCAGCCCCAGCATTTT. The whole variable domain, filled in from reference TRBV9 and TRBJ1-5, reads DSGVTQTPKHLITATGQRVTLRCSPRSGDLSVYWYQQSLDQGLQFLIQYYNGEERAKGNILERFSAQQFPDLHSELNLSSLELGDSALYFCASSAYGTGTASNQPQHFGDGTRLSIL.

This clone showed up just once. The V call is TRBV7-9, the J call TRBJ1-2; no reliable D call. Germline V gene sequence: CDR1 SEHNR, CDR2 FQNEAQ (reference sequence). This CDR3 contains 12 residues. The V end lost 0 bases, the J end lost 6 bases, and 5 bases lay between the germline ends. The CDR3 loop reads CASSLALDGYTF. For the CDR3, the DNA is TGTGCCAGCAGCTTAGCGCTAGATGGCTACACCTTC.

This clone has just a few counts. The V and J genes are TRBV7-9 and TRBJ2-5, with TRBD1 identical over 9 bases. The V gene end was trimmed by 5 bases and the J gene end by 4 bases; junction bases not matched to a gene: 8. CDR3 length equals 15 residues. Germline-derived CDR1 and CDR2 are SEHNR and FQNEAQ (reference sequence). The CDR3 loop reads CASSIGQGQGETQYF. In DNA, the CDR3 is TGTGCCAGCAGCATCGGACAGGGGCAAGGAGAGACCCAGTACTTC.

The sample holds one count of this clone. The chain joins TRBV5-6 to TRBJ2-6; possibly TRBD2 for D (5 bases). The V and J ends lost 2 bases and 1 base respectively, with 7 bases between them. Germline CDR1 reads SGHDT; CDR2 reads YYEEEE. The CDR3 is 15 residues long. CDR3 nucleotides: TGTGCCAGCAGCTTCGAGGGATCTGGGGCCAACGTCCTGACTTTC. Encoded protein: CASSFEGSGANVLTF.

The chain employs TRBV2 and TRBJ1-1; 7 positions agree with TRBD1. The CDR3 is 16 residues long. V shed 5 bases, J shed 4 bases, and the junction held 13 bases outside the gene matches. Germline-derived CDR1 and CDR2 are SNHLY and FYNNEI. The CDR3 DNA is TGTGCCAGCAGTAAAGACAGGGCCCGGGGGACCACTGAAGCTTTCTTT. This translates into CASSKDRARGTTEAFF.

The chain is built from TRBV13 and TRBJ1-2; perhaps TRBD1 as D (5 bases). The CDR3 has 12 amino acids. V was shortened by 5 bases and J by 4 bases, with 8 bases between the two germline ends. From germline, CDR1 is PRHDT and CDR2 FYEKMQ (reference sequence). CDR3: CASSMGTYGYTF. The CDR3 DNA follows: TGTGCCAGCAGCATGGGGACCTATGGCTACACCTTC.

The chain combines TRBV7-9 with TRBJ1-5, with D unresolved. The CDR3 loop spans 13 amino acids. V lost 0 bases and J lost 7, with 7 bases in between. In germline, CDR1 is SEHNR, CDR2 FQNEAQ (reference sequence). The CDR3 bases are TGTGCCAGCAGCTTAGCCGACGAGCAGCCCCAGCATTTT. Amino acid sequence: CASSLADEQPQHF.

This clone was seen a single time. This chain links TRBV5-1 with TRBJ2-5, with 7 bases aligning to TRBD1. Per the germline V gene, CDR1 is SGHRS and CDR2 is YFSETQ. V lost 0 bases, J lost 5 bases, and 10 bases stayed unmatched. The CDR3 has 16 amino acids. This chain's CDR3 is CASSLADRAGGETQYF. The CDR3 bases are TGCGCCAGCAGCTTGGCCGACAGGGCCGGTGGGGAGACCCAGTACTTC. Variable domain in full (rest from reference TRBV5-1 and TRBJ2-5): KAGVTQTPRYLIKTRGQQVTLSCSPISGHRSVSWYQQTPGQGLQFLFEYFSETQRNKGNFPGRFSGRQFSNSRSEMNVSTLELGDSALYLCASSLADRAGGETQYFGPGTRLLVL.

V usage is TRBV6-5 and J usage is TRBJ2-7; the D is unclear. Trimming shortened V by 5 bases and J by 4 bases, and 18 bases separated the two germline ends. This CDR3 region has 15 residues. Germline CDR1 is MNHEY and CDR2 is SVGAGI. CDR3: CASSPHADASYEQYF. The CDR3 nucleotides are TGTGCCAGCAGTCCACATGCCGACGCGTCGTACGAGCAGTACTTC.

This chain uses TRBV18 with TRBJ2-2; D might be TRBD2 (6 bases). This CDR3 is built from 16 residues. The V gene's germline CDR1 is KGHSH and CDR2 LQKENI. Trimming stripped 3 bases from V and 0 bases from J, with 11 bases between. CDR3 in DNA: TGTGCCAGCTCACCCCAGCGGGTAACGAACACCGGGGAGCTGTTTTTT. Its translation is CASSPQRVTNTGELFF.

This rearrangement joins TRBV3-1 (or the pseudogene TRBV3-2) to TRBJ2-1, with D possibly being TRBD2 (7 bases). Germline V CDR1 and CDR2: LGHDT, YNNKEL (reference sequence). CDR3 length: 17 residues. V lost 0 bases to trimming and J lost 3 bases, with 15 bases between them. CDR3 amino acids: CASSQDWRGPNYNEQFF. CDR3 sequence (DNA): TGTGCCAGCAGCCAAGATTGGCGGGGGCCTAACTACAATGAGCAGTTCTTC.

The rearrangement links TRBV5-1 to TRBJ2-3; possible D gene TRBD2, 6 bases. The CDR3 totals 16 residues. Germline CDR1 SGHRS, CDR2 YFSETQ. Deletions cut 0 bases from V and 0 bases from J, with 11 bases between. CDR3 loop: CASSLGGGFSTDTQYF. Written as DNA, the CDR3 is TGCGCCAGCAGCTTGGGTGGGGGGTTTAGCACAGATACGCAGTATTTT.

The chain combines TRBV7-9 with TRBJ2-6; D remains unclear. V was cut by 5 bases and J by 4 bases, with 15 bases left in between. There are 16 residues in the CDR3. Germline CDR1 SEHNR, CDR2 FQNEAQ (reference sequence). For the CDR3, the DNA is TGTGCCAGCAGCCCAGAAAAAGGGCTGGGGGCCAACGTCCTGACTTTC. It yields the protein CASSPEKGLGANVLTF.

The chain is built from TRBV5-4 and TRBJ1-2, with a possible D match to TRBD1 (5 bases). The CDR3 totals 13 residues. The germline gives CDR1 SGHNT, CDR2 YYREEE (reference sequence). Between the trimmed V and J ends, which lost 1 base and 4 bases, there was a span of 8 bases. The CDR3 reads CASSLQGPYGYTF. In DNA form, the CDR3 reads TGTGCCAGCAGCTTGCAGGGTCCCTATGGCTACACCTTC.

The chain uses TRBV18 and TRBJ1-1, with TRBD1 matching over 11 bases. V shed 4 bases, J shed 2 bases, and the junction held 6 bases outside the gene matches. Germline V CDR1 and CDR2: KGHSH, LQKENI. The CDR3 loop spans 16 amino acids. The chain's CDR3 is CASSRGQGALNTEAFF. CDR3 nucleotide sequence: TGTGCCAGCTCACGCGGACAGGGGGCGCTTAACACTGAAGCTTTCTTT.